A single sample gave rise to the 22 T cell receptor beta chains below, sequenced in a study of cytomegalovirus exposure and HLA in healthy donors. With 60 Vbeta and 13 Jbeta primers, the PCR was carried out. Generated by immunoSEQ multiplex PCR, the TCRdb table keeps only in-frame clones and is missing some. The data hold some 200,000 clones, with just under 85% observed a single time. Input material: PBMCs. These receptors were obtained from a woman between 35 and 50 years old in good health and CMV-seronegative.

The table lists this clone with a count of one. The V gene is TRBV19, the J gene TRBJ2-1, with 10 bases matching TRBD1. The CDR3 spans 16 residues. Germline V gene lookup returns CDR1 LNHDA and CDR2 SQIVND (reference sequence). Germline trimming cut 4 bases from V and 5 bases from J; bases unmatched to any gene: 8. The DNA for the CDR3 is TGTGCCAGTAGTAGAATGGACAGGGGGGAAGACAATGAGCAGTTCTTC. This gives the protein CASSRMDRGEDNEQFF.

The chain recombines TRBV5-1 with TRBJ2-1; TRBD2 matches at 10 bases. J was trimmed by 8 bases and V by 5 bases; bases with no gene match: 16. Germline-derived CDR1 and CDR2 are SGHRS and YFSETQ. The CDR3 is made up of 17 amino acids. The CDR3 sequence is CASRGSGGAPGSHEQFF. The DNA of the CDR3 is TGCGCCAGCAGGGGGAGCGGGGGGGCTCCTGGCTCCCATGAGCAGTTCTTC.

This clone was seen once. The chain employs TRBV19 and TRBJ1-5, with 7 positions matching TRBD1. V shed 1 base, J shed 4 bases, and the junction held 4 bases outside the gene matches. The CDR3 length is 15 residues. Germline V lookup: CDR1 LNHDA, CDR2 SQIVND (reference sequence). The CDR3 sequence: CASSIGDRLNQPQHF. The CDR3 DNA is TGTGCCAGTAGTATAGGGGACAGACTGAATCAGCCCCAGCATTTT.

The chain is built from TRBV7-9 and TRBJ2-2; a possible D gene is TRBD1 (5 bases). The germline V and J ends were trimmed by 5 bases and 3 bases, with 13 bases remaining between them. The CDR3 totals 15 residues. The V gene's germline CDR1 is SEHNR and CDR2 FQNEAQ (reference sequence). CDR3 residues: CASSPRVQDTGELFF. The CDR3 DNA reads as TGTGCCAGCAGCCCCAGGGTCCAAGACACCGGGGAGCTGTTTTTT.

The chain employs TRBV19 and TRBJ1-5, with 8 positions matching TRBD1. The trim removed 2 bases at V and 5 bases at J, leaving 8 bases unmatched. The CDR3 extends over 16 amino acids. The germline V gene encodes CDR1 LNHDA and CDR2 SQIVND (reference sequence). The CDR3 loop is CASSIFAGQGHQPQHF. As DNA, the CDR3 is TGTGCCAGTAGTATATTCGCCGGACAGGGTCATCAGCCCCAGCATTTT.

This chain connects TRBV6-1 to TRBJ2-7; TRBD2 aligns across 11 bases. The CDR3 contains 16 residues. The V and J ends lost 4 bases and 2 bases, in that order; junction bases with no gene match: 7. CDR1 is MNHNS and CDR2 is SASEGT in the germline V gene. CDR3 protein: CASSASLAGGPYEQYF. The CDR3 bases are TGTGCCAGCAGTGCGAGCCTAGCGGGGGGCCCCTACGAGCAGTACTTC.

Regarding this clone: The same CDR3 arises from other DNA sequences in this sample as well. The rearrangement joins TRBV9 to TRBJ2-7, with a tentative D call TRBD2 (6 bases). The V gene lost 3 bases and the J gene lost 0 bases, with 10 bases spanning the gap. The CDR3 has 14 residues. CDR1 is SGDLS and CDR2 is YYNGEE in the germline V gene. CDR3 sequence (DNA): TGTGCCAGCAGCGCGACCGGGGGCTCCTACGAGCAGTACTTC. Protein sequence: CASSATGGSYEQYF. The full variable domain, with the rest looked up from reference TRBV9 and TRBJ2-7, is DSGVTQTPKHLITATGQRVTLRCSPRSGDLSVYWYQQSLDQGLQFLIQYYNGEERAKGNILERFSAQQFPDLHSELNLSSLELGDSALYFCASSATGGSYEQYFGPGTRLTVT.

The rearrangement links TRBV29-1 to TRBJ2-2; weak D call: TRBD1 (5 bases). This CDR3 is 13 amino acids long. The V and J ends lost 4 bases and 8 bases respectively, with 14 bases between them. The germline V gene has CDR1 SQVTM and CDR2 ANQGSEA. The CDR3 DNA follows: TGCAGCGTTGCGCAGGGCAGGTCTGGGGAGCTGTTTTTT. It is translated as CSVAQGRSGELFF.

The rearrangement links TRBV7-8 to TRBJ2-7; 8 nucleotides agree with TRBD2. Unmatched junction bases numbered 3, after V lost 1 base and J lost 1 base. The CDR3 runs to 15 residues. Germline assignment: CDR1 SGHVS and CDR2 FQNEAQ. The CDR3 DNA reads TGTGCCAGCAGCTTAGGGGCGGGGGGTTCCTACGAGCAGTACTTC. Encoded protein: CASSLGAGGSYEQYF.

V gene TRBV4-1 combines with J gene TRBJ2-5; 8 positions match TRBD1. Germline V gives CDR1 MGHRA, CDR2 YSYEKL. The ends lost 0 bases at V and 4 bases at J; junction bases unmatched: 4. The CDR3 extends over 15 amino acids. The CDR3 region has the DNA TGCGCCAGCAGCCAAGACGGCAGGGGGCGAGAGACCCAGTACTTC. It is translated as CASSQDGRGRETQYF.

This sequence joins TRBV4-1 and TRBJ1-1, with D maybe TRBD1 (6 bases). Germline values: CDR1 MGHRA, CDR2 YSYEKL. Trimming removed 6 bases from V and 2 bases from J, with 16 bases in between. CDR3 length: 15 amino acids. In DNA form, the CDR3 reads TGCGCCAGCAGGCTTATGACACAGGGTAACACTGAAGCTTTCTTT. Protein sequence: CASRLMTQGNTEAFF.

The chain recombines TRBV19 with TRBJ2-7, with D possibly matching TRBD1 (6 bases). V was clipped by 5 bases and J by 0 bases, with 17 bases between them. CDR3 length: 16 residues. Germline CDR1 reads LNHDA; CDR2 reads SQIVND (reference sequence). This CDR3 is CASSAQGQFPSYEQYF. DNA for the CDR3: TGTGCCAGTAGTGCTCAAGGACAGTTTCCCTCCTACGAGCAGTACTTC.

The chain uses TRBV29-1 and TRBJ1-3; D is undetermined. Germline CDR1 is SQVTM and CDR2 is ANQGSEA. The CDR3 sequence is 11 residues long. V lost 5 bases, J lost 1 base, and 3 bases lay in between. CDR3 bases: TGCAGCGTTCAGTCTGGAAACACCATATATTTT. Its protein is CSVQSGNTIYF. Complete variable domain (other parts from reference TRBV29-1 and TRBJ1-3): SAVISQKPSRDICQRGTSLTIQCQVDSQVTMMFWYRQQPGQSLTLIATANQGSEATYESGFVIDKFPISRPNLTFSTLTVSNMSPEDSSIYLCSVQSGNTIYFGEGSWLTVV.

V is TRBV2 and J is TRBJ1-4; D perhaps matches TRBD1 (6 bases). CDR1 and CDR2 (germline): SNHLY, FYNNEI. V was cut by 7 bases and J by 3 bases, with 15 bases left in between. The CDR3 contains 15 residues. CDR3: CASIKRTAPNEKLFF. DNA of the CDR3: TGTGCCAGCATAAAGAGGACAGCACCTAATGAAAAACTGTTTTTT.

The CDR3 loop reads CASSLLPGVGELFF. The DNA for the CDR3 is TGTGCCAGCAGCTTGCTTCCGGGGGTCGGGGAGCTGTTTTTT. V is TRBV13 and J is TRBJ2-2, with a weak D call TRBD2 (6 bases). V was cut by 3 bases and J by 7 bases, with 12 bases left in between. Germline V lookup: CDR1 PRHDT, CDR2 FYEKMQ (reference sequence). CDR3 length: 14 residues.

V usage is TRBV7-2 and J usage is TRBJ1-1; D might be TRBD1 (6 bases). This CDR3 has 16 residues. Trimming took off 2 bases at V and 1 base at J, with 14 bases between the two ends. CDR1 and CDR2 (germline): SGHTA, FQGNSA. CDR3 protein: CASSLFAGAQNTEAFF. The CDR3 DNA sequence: TGTGCCAGCAGCTTATTTGCAGGGGCTCAGAACACTGAAGCTTTCTTT.

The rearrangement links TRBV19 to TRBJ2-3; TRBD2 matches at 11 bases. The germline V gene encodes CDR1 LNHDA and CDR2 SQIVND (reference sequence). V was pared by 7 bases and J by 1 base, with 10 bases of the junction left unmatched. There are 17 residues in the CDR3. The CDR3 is CASTDGTSGLGTDTQYF. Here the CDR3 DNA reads TGTGCCAGTACCGACGGGACTAGCGGTTTAGGCACAGATACGCAGTATTTT.

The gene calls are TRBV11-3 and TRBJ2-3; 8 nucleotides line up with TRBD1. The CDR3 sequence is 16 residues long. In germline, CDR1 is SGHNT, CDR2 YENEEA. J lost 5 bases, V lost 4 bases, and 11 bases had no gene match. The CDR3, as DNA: TGTGCCAGCAGCTACCCCCAGGGGGCAAATGAAGATACGCAGTATTTT. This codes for CASSYPQGANEDTQYF.

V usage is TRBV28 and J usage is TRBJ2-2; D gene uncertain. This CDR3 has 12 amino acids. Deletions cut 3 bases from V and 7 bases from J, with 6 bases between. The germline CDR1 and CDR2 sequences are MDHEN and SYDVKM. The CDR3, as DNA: TGTGCCAGCAGTTTCGCAGGCGGGGAGCTGTTTTTT. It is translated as CASSFAGGELFF. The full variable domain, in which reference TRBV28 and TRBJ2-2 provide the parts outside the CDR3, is DVKVTQSSRYLVKRTGEKVFLECVQDMDHENMFWYRQDPGLGLRLIYFSYDVKMKEKGDIPEGYSVSREKKERFSLILESASTNQTSMYLCASSFAGGELFFGEGSRLTVL.

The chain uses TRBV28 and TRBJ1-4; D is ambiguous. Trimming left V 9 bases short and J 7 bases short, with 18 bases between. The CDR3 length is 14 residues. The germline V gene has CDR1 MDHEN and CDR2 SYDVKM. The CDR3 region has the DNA TGTGCCAGTTTAAAGGGAGGTTCGGGTGAAAAACTGTTTTTT. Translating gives CASLKGGSGEKLFF.

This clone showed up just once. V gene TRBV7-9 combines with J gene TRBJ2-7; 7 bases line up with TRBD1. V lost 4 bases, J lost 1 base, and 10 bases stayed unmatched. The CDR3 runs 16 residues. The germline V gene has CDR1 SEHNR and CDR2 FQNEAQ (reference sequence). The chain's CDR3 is CASSSTGQAISYEQYF. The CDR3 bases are TGTGCCAGCAGCTCCACCGGACAGGCGATTTCCTACGAGCAGTACTTC.

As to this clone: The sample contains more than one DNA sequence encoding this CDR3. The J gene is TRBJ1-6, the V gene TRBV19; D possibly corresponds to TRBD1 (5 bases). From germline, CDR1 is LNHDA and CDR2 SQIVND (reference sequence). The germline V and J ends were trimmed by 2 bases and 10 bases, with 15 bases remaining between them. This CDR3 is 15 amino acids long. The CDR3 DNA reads TGTGCCAGTAGTATAACGGCAGGGATTGGATCACCCCTCCACTTT. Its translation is CASSITAGIGSPLHF. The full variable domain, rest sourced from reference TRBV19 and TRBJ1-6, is DGGITQSPKYLFRKEGQNVTLSCEQNLNHDAMYWYRQDPGQGLRLIYYSQIVNDFQKGDIAEGYSVSREKKESFPLTVTSAQKNPTAFYLCASSITAGIGSPLHFGNGTRLTVT.